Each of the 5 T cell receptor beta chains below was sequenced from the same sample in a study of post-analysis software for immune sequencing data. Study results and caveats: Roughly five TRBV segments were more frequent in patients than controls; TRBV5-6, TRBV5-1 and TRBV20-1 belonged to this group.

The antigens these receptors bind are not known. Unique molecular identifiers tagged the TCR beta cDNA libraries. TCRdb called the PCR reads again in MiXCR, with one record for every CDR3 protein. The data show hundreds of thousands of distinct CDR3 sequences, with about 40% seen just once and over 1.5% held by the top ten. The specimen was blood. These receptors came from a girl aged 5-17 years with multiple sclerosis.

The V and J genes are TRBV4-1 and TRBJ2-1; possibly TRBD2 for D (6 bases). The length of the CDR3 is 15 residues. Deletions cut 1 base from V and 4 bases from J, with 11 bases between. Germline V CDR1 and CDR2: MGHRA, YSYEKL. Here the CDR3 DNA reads TGCGCCAGCAGCCAAGTAAGCGGGTCATACAATGAGCAGTTCTTC. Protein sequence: CASSQVSGSYNEQFF.

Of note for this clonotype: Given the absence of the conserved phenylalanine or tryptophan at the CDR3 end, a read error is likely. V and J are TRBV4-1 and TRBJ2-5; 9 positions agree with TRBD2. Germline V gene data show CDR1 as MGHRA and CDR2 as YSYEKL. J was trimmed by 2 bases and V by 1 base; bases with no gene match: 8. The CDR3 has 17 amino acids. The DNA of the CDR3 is TGCGCCAGCAGCCAAGTTGTTAGCGGGGGAAAACAAGAGACCCAGTACTCC. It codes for CASSQVVSGGKQETQYS.

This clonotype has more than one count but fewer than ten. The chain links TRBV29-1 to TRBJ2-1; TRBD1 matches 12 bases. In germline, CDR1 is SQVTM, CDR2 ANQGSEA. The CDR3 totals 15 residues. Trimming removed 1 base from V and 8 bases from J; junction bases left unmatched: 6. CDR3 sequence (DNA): TGCAGCGTTGAAGCCGGGACAGGGGGCAAAGATGAGCAGTTCTTC. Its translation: CSVEAGTGGKDEQFF.

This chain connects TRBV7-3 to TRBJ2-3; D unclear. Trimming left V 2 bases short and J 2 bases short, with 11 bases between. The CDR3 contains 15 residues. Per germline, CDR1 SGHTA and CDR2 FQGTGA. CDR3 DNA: TGTGCCAGCAGCTTATTAACGACACCCACAGATACGCAGTATTTT. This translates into CASSLLTTPTDTQYF.

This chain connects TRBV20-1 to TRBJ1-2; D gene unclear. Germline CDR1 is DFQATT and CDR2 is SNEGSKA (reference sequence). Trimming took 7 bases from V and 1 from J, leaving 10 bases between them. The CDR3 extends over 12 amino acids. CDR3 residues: CSGQARNYGYTF. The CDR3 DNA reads TGCAGTGGTCAGGCGCGTAACTATGGCTACACCTTC.